Detailed here is one T cell receptor beta chain. Sequenced by immunoSEQ multiplex PCR; TCRdb stores in-frame clones only, minus some. The sample lists 75,000 to 85,000 clones; 70% to 90% were seen once. There are 13 residues in the CDR3. Trimming took off 7 bases at V and 4 bases at J, with 11 bases between the two ends. This sample was included in a study of blood T cell repertoires in COVID-19. Sequenced material: peripheral blood. The chain couples TRBV12-3 or TRBV12-4 to TRBJ2-1; D is possibly TRBD1 (6 bases). This TCR was recovered from a human donor in a cohort sampled during active COVID-19. In DNA form, the CDR3 reads TGTGCCAGCACCTCAGGGGAGTACAATGAGCAGTTCTTC. It translates to CASTSGEYNEQFF.